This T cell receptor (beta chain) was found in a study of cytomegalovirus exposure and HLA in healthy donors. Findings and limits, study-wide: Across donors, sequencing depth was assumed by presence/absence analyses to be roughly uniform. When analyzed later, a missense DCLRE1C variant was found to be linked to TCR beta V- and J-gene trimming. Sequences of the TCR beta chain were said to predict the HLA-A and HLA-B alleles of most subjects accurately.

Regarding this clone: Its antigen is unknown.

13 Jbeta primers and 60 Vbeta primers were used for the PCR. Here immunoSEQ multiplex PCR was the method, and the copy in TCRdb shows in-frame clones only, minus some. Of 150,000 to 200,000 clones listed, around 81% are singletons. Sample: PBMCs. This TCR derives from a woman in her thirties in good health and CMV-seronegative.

The CDR3 coding sequence is TGTGCCAGCAGCTCGACAGGGGGCGATGGATCACCCCTCCACTTT. It is translated as CASSSTGGDGSPLHF. This chain joins TRBV7-2 and TRBJ1-6, with 10 bases fitting TRBD1. The CDR3 spans 15 residues. From germline, CDR1 is SGHTA and CDR2 FQGNSA. V shed 4 bases, J shed 10 bases, and the junction held 7 bases outside the gene matches.